Sequencing of this T cell receptor (beta chain) was carried out in a study of OX40 agonist ivuxolimab in advanced cancers. V gave up 4 bases and J gave up 4 bases; unmatched junction bases: 11. CDR1 is SGHAT, CDR2 FQDESV, per germline (reference sequence). The CDR3 has 16 residues. The method was immunoSEQ multiplex PCR; TCRdb's version includes in-frame clones alone and lacks a portion of them. The data contain tens of thousands of clones, approximately 84% of them seen just once; the ten biggest clones take up about 20%. The origin of this receptor is an adult with an advanced solid tumor such as melanoma, head and neck, liver or kidney cancer. This material consisted of CD4+ or CD8+ T cells sorted from blood, taken in a trial of the OX40 agonist ivuxolimab. The chain recombines TRBV11-1 with TRBJ2-7; the match to TRBD2 covers 9 bases. CDR3 DNA sequence: TGTGCCAGCAGCTCCAATAGCGGGGGCCTCATTTACGAGCAGTACTTC. Encoded protein: CASSSNSGGLIYEQYF.